This TCR beta chain was sequenced in a study of monozygotic twins with inflammatory bowel disease. TCRdb reprocessed the 5' RACE reads; each CDR3 protein has one entry and no DNA is given. Recorded for this sample: over 150,000 distinct CDR3 sequences. CDR3 size: 16 residues. The germline V gene encodes CDR1 SGHTA and CDR2 FQGTGA. The sequence came from a human donor with ulcerative colitis or Crohn's disease, or a healthy co-twin of an affected twin (not recorded which). Material for sequencing was blood. J is TRBJ2-3 and V is TRBV7-3; checking the TCRdb D call of TRBD2 is not possible without DNA. Here the CDR3 reads CASSLNSGIGTDTQYF.